The 30 T cell receptor beta chains listed next were all sequenced from one sample in a study of T-cell reconstitution after alpha-beta-depleted transplantation in children. Unique molecular identifiers were incorporated when the TCRbeta library was constructed. In TCRdb, the PCR reads were re-called with MiXCR into one record per CDR3 protein. The sample includes more than 550,000 distinct CDR3 sequences, about 10% seen only once; the top ten take less than 4.5%. The sequencing here drew on PBMCs from the stem cell graft donor, taken from the stem cell graft. The receptors shown here come from a human donor who donated a stem cell graft to a child with acute myeloid leukemia.

This clonotype was counted ten times or more. The CDR3 DNA is TGCAGCGTTGGGAGGGGGGTGAGGGGACACCTCTACGAGCAGTACTTC. As protein: CSVGRGVRGHLYEQYF. The chain combines TRBV29-1 with TRBJ2-7; D is tentatively TRBD1 or TRBD2 (6 bases each). Germline lookup yields CDR1 SQVTM and CDR2 ANQGSEA. The CDR3 runs to 16 residues. Trimming took 4 bases from V and 3 from J, leaving 22 bases between them.

The V call is TRBV2, the J call TRBJ1-2, with D possibly TRBD1 on 6 matching bases. The CDR3 length is 13 residues. Deletions cut 1 base from V and 7 bases from J, with 10 bases between. From germline, CDR1 is SNHLY and CDR2 FYNNEI. The CDR3 sequence: CASSEVQGGGYTF. The CDR3, as DNA: TGTGCCAGCAGTGAAGTACAGGGTGGTGGCTACACCTTC. The full variable domain, with the rest looked up from reference TRBV2 and TRBJ1-2, is EPEVTQTPSHQVTQMGQEVILRCVPISNHLYFYWYRQILGQKVEFLVSFYNNEISEKSEIFDDQFSVERPDGSNFTLKIRSTKLEDSAMYFCASSEVQGGGYTFGSGTRLTVV.

This clonotype was counted ten times or more. One end of the junction is discordant with germline, which a read error may explain. The V and J genes are TRBV5-1 and TRBJ2-1; D call uncertain. The CDR3 covers 12 residues. The germline V gene has CDR1 SGHRS and CDR2 YFSETQ. In nucleotides, the CDR3 is TGTGCCAGCAGCTTAAATAGCAATGAGCAGTTCTTC. It is translated as CASSLNSNEQFF.

This clonotype was seen only a few times. The genes are TRBV4-1 and TRBJ2-7, with D hard to call. Trimming took off 0 bases at V and 4 bases at J, with 16 bases between the two ends. CDR1 MGHRA and CDR2 YSYEKL come from the germline V gene. The CDR3 is made up of 16 amino acids. In DNA, the CDR3 is TGCGCCAGCAGCCAAGAAGGCAGCCTTGAGTGGTACGAGCAGTACTTC. It specifies CASSQEGSLEWYEQYF.

This clonotype was seen ten or more times. The CDR3: CASSTSLRVTEAFF. The CDR3 DNA is TGTGCCAGCAGCACCTCGTTAAGAGTGACTGAAGCTTTCTTT. V gene TRBV7-2 combines with J gene TRBJ1-1; D is unresolved. Per the germline V gene, CDR1 is SGHTA and CDR2 is FQGNSA. This CDR3 has 14 amino acids. Trimming pared 5 bases from V and 5 bases from J, leaving 15 bases between. The entire variable domain, with the rest obtained from reference TRBV7-2 and TRBJ1-1, is as follows: GAGVSQSPSNKVTEKGKDVELRCDPISGHTALYWYRQSLGQGLEFLIYFQGNSAPDKSGLPSDRFSAERTGGSVSTLTIQRTQQEDSAVYLCASSTSLRVTEAFFGQGTRLTVV.

The sample holds a few counts of this clonotype. The chain joins TRBV5-1 to TRBJ2-5, with D possibly TRBD2 on 6 matching bases. Germline loops: CDR1 SGHRS, CDR2 YFSETQ. The CDR3 is 13 residues long. Trimming left V 2 bases short and J 9 bases short, with 14 bases between. The CDR3 here is CASSLKEGAAQYF. In DNA form, the CDR3 reads TGCGCCAGCAGCTTAAAGGAGGGAGCGGCCCAGTACTTC.

This chain connects TRBV24-1 to TRBJ2-1, with TRBD2 matching over 9 bases. The germline V gene has CDR1 KGHDR and CDR2 SFDVKD. Trimming took 9 bases from V and 7 from J; bases not matched to a gene: 9. The CDR3 extends over 14 amino acids. In DNA form, the CDR3 reads TGTGCCACCGCCTTAGCGGGAGTAGAAAATGAGCAGTTCTTC. Its protein is CATALAGVENEQFF.

This clonotype has a handful of counts. V and J are TRBV29-1 and TRBJ2-3; TRBD1 matches 8 bases. The CDR3 extends over 14 amino acids. Germline V gives CDR1 SQVTM, CDR2 ANQGSEA. Unmatched junction bases numbered 7, after V lost 4 bases and J lost 4 bases. The CDR3 DNA reads as TGCAGCGTTGTCCGGACAGGGAGAGCAGATACGCAGTATTTT. Protein product: CSVVRTGRADTQYF.

This clonotype came up many times. Here the CDR3 reads CASSSQDTYEQYF. Written as DNA, the CDR3 is TGTGCCAGCAGTTCCCAGGATACCTACGAGCAGTACTTC. The chain links TRBV12-3 or TRBV12-4 to TRBJ2-7; the D is unclear. With 4 bases removed from V and 2 bases from J, the gap between germline ends came to 9 bases. The CDR3 runs to 13 residues.

This clonotype was found a few times. The chain links TRBV7-2 to TRBJ2-5; TRBD2 matches at 7 bases. Unmatched junction bases numbered 17, after V lost 2 bases and J lost 5 bases. Germline-derived CDR1 and CDR2 are SGHTA and FQGNSA. The CDR3 length is 18 residues. This CDR3 reads CASSLPLEGAGLLETQYF. DNA of the CDR3: TGTGCCAGCAGCTTACCCCTAGAAGGAGCGGGACTCCTGGAGACCCAGTACTTC.

There are many counts of this clonotype. The chain is built from TRBV29-1 and TRBJ2-3, with D possibly being TRBD2 (5 bases). Germline V gene data show CDR1 as SQVTM and CDR2 as ANQGSEA. Trimming took 4 bases from V and 1 from J, leaving 15 bases between them. The CDR3 has 15 residues. The CDR3 loop is CSVVGGLGGTDTQYF. CDR3 in DNA: TGCAGCGTTGTGGGCGGGCTAGGTGGCACAGATACGCAGTATTTT.

At least ten counts were recorded for this clonotype. Here the CDR3 DNA reads TGCAGCGTTGGTTATTCTCGGACAGTGAACTATGGCTACACCTTC. Its protein is CSVGYSRTVNYGYTF. V is TRBV29-1 and J is TRBJ1-2; TRBD1 might be the D (6 bases). This CDR3 region has 15 residues. Trimming removed 4 bases from V and 2 bases from J, with 17 bases in between. The V gene's germline CDR1 is SQVTM and CDR2 ANQGSEA.

The sample holds many counts of this clonotype. This chain joins TRBV29-1 and TRBJ1-1; D unclear. V was trimmed by 3 bases and J by 5 bases, leaving 10 bases between them. Looked up from germline, CDR1 is SQVTM and CDR2 is ANQGSEA. This CDR3 contains 12 residues. This CDR3 is CSVEAELTEAFF. CDR3 sequence (DNA): TGCAGCGTTGAGGCAGAGTTGACTGAAGCTTTCTTT.

This chain connects TRBV30 to TRBJ2-1; 14 bases match TRBD2. Germline values: CDR1 GTSNPN, CDR2 SVGIG (reference sequence). The junction had 11 bases not matched to a gene; V was cut back by 6 bases and J by 10 bases. The CDR3 totals 15 residues. CDR3 loop: CACQPGLAGVGEQFF. The CDR3 DNA is TGTGCCTGCCAACCGGGACTAGCGGGAGTTGGCGAGCAGTTCTTC.

This clonotype showed up many times. V and J are TRBV7-9 and TRBJ2-1, with 8 bases lining up with TRBD2. V was pared by 6 bases and J by 1 base, with 8 bases of the junction left unmatched. CDR3 length: 16 residues. Germline CDR1 and CDR2: SEHNR and FQNEAQ (reference sequence). The CDR3: CASRGVREGSYNEQFF. The CDR3 DNA is TGTGCCAGCAGAGGGGTCCGGGAGGGGTCCTACAATGAGCAGTTCTTC. The complete variable domain, with remaining parts taken from reference TRBV7-9 and TRBJ2-1, reads DTGVSQNPRHKITKRGQNVTFRCDPISEHNRLYWYRQTLGQGPEFLTYFQNEAQLEKSRLLSDRFSAERPKGSFSTLEIQRTEQGDSAMYLCASRGVREGSYNEQFFGPGTRLTVL.

This clonotype came up many times. Mismatch with germline at one junction end may stem from a read error. The chain couples TRBV3-1 to TRBJ2-7; D unclear. The CDR3 consists of 13 residues. Per the germline V gene, CDR1 is LGHDT and CDR2 is YNNKEL (reference sequence). The CDR3 spells CASSRGLSYEQYF. In DNA, the CDR3 is TGCGCCAGCAGCCGCGGCTTATCCTACGAGCAGTACTTC.

This clonotype has more than one count but fewer than ten. The chain has TRBV2 and TRBJ2-3; 11 positions match TRBD2. From germline, CDR1 is SNHLY and CDR2 FYNNEI. There are 18 residues in the CDR3. V lost 5 bases, J lost 5 bases, and 15 bases stayed unmatched. CDR3 residues: CASSRDRLAGLGEDTQYF. In DNA, the CDR3 is TGTGCCAGCAGTAGGGATAGACTAGCGGGGCTTGGGGAAGATACGCAGTATTTT. Looking up the rest from reference TRBV2 and TRBJ2-3 gives the full variable domain: EPEVTQTPSHQVTQMGQEVILRCVPISNHLYFYWYRQILGQKVEFLVSFYNNEISEKSEIFDDQFSVERPDGSNFTLKIRSTKLEDSAMYFCASSRDRLAGLGEDTQYFGPGTRLTVL.

This clonotype was seen ten or more times. This rearrangement joins TRBV9 to TRBJ2-7; 14 nucleotides match TRBD2. The CDR3 length is 23 residues. The J segment lost 4 bases and the V segment lost 3 bases, leaving 27 bases of the junction unmatched. Germline-derived CDR1 and CDR2 are SGDLS and YYNGEE. The CDR3 here is CASSEWRQADGTSGSPRYYEQYF. The CDR3, as DNA: TGTGCCAGCAGCGAGTGGAGACAGGCCGACGGGACTAGCGGGAGTCCACGTTATTACGAGCAGTACTTC.

V and J are TRBV29-1 and TRBJ1-4; D unclear. Trimming took 2 bases from V and 4 from J, leaving 8 bases between them. Looked up from germline, CDR1 is SQVTM and CDR2 is ANQGSEA. This CDR3 is built from 13 residues. The CDR3 is CSVERVVNEKLFF. The CDR3 region has the DNA TGCAGCGTTGAAAGGGTAGTTAATGAAAAACTGTTTTTT.

This clonotype occurred many times. This chain's CDR3 is CSGLADQETQYF. CDR3 DNA: TGCAGTGGGCTAGCGGACCAAGAGACCCAGTACTTC. V is TRBV20-1 and J is TRBJ2-5; 7 nucleotides agree with TRBD2. Germline loops: CDR1 DFQATT, CDR2 SNEGSKA (reference sequence). The V gene end was trimmed by 7 bases and the J gene end by 0 bases; junction bases not matched to a gene: 2. CDR3 length equals 12 residues.

The chain carries TRBV15 and TRBJ2-5; D perhaps matches TRBD2 (6 bases). V was shortened by 6 bases and J by 3 bases, with 20 bases between the two germline ends. CDR3 length equals 16 residues. Germline CDR1 LNHNV, CDR2 YYDKDF (reference sequence). The CDR3 DNA reads as TGTGCCACCAGTCCTCAGGCGGGGCTAGCCGAAGAGACCCAGTACTTC. It is translated as CATSPQAGLAEETQYF.

This clonotype was seen repeatedly, ten times or more. V usage is TRBV28 and J usage is TRBJ2-1, with D possibly being TRBD2 (5 bases). CDR1 MDHEN and CDR2 SYDVKM come from the germline V gene. The CDR3 extends over 16 amino acids. Trimming removed 6 bases at V and 0 bases at J, with 15 bases between. The CDR3 here is CASSKRTSSSYNEQFF. For the CDR3, the DNA is TGTGCCAGCAGCAAGAGGACTTCGAGCTCCTACAATGAGCAGTTCTTC.

The J gene is TRBJ2-5, the V gene TRBV20-1, with no clear D. Germline V gene data show CDR1 as DFQATT and CDR2 as SNEGSKA (reference sequence). The CDR3 length is 15 residues. The V and J ends lost 1 base and 4 bases respectively, with 16 bases between them. CDR3 nucleotide sequence: TGCAGTGCTAGAGGGCAGGTGACGCGGACAGAGACCCAGTACTTC. This gives the protein CSARGQVTRTETQYF.

This clonotype was counted only a few times. The gene calls are TRBV12-3 or TRBV12-4 and TRBJ2-7; TRBD1 aligns across 11 bases. The CDR3 is made up of 14 amino acids. After removal of 1 base from V and 12 bases from J, the junction contained 8 bases not matched to a gene. This CDR3 is CASSLEGQGARVYF. As DNA, the CDR3 is TGTGCCAGCAGTTTAGAAGGACAGGGGGCGAGGGTGTACTTC.

As concerns this clonotype: Since no conserved phenylalanine or tryptophan closes the CDR3, a read error is the likely cause. The V gene is TRBV29-1, the J gene TRBJ2-7; unclear D gene. Germline values: CDR1 SQVTM, CDR2 ANQGSEA. V shed 6 bases and J shed 0 bases, with 6 bases lying between them. This CDR3 is built from 11 residues. This CDR3 is CSVGNSYEQYL. The CDR3 bases are TGCAGCGTCGGCAACTCCTACGAGCAGTACCTC.

This rearrangement joins TRBV4-2 to TRBJ2-1; D gene unclear. Germline loops: CDR1 LGHNA, CDR2 YNFKEQ. The V gene lost 2 bases and the J gene lost 6 bases, with 11 bases spanning the gap. The CDR3 contains 14 residues. The CDR3 protein is CASSQRSLGNEQFF. CDR3 sequence (DNA): TGTGCCAGCAGCCAAAGATCACTGGGCAATGAGCAGTTCTTC.

This clonotype came up a few times. The chain employs TRBV3-1 and TRBJ2-7; D gene uncertain. Germline V gene data show CDR1 as LGHDT and CDR2 as YNNKEL (reference sequence). The germline V and J ends were trimmed by 0 bases and 6 bases, with 12 bases remaining between them. The CDR3 length is 14 residues. This chain's CDR3 is CASSQDRLVGEQYF. The CDR3 DNA is TGTGCCAGCAGCCAAGATCGTCTAGTCGGCGAGCAGTACTTC.

This clonotype has ten or more counts. The V and J genes are TRBV6-1 and TRBJ2-7, with 14 bases lining up with TRBD2. V lost 5 bases, J lost 10 bases, and 4 bases stayed unmatched. Germline V lookup: CDR1 MNHNS, CDR2 SASEGT. This CDR3 is built from 13 residues. CDR3 protein: CASSPGTSGRQYF. As DNA, the CDR3 is TGTGCCAGCAGTCCTGGGACTAGCGGGAGACAGTACTTC.

This clonotype showed up many times. The V call is TRBV5-1, the J call TRBJ2-1; 13 bases are a match to TRBD2. Trimming at V came to 3 bases and at J to 8 bases, leaving 8 bases not matched to a gene. This CDR3 is 16 amino acids long. Germline values: CDR1 SGHRS, CDR2 YFSETQ. This CDR3 is CASSWGTSGKVHEQFF. The CDR3 DNA reads TGCGCCAGCAGCTGGGGGACTAGCGGGAAGGTCCATGAGCAGTTCTTC.

V and J are TRBV29-1 and TRBJ2-5, with D possibly being TRBD2 (6 bases). V was trimmed by 6 bases and J by 1 base, leaving 12 bases between them. Germline CDR1 is SQVTM and CDR2 is ANQGSEA. CDR3 size: 13 residues. The CDR3 here is CSVGGMGQETQYF. CDR3 in DNA: TGCAGCGTGGGGGGTATGGGCCAAGAGACCCAGTACTTC.